These 10 T cell receptor beta chains came from one sample sequenced in a study of CD8 T cells in Susac syndrome. When the RNA was reverse transcribed, random hexamers were used with an input of about 0.45 to 1 ug. TCRdb ran MiXCR on the immunoSEQ multiplex PCR reads and lists one entry per CDR3 protein. Among hundreds of thousands of distinct CDR3 sequences listed, approximately 91% were seen once. Sequencing was done on a sample of CD8+ T cells from PBMCs. The receptor source for this set is a human donor with multiple sclerosis.

The rearrangement links TRBV2 to TRBJ1-1, with 8 bases aligning to TRBD1. Germline V gives CDR1 SNHLY, CDR2 FYNNEI. This CDR3 contains 16 residues. Losses at the gene ends were 4 bases for V and 5 bases for J; bases not matched to a gene: 12. CDR3 sequence reads: CASSGSPDRVSTEAFF. The CDR3 DNA follows: TGTGCCAGCAGTGGGTCCCCGGACAGGGTGTCAACTGAAGCTTTCTTT.

The genes are TRBV25-1 and TRBJ2-1; D is ambiguous. The germline V and J ends were trimmed by 3 bases and 4 bases, with 4 bases remaining between them. Germline-derived CDR1 and CDR2 are MGHDK and SYGVNS. This CDR3 is 12 amino acids long. The CDR3, as DNA: TGTGCCAGCAGTGATGGTTACAATGAGCAGTTCTTC. Translation gives CASSDGYNEQFF. Together with reference TRBV25-1 and TRBJ2-1, the CDR3 gives the full variable domain: EADIYQTPRYLVIGTGKKITLECSQTMGHDKMYWYQQDPGMELHLIHYSYGVNSTEKGDLSSESTVSRIRTEHFPLTLESARPSHTSQYLCASSDGYNEQFFGPGTRLTVL.

This clonotype came up a few times. V is TRBV6-1 and J is TRBJ2-7; TRBD2 matches 11 bases. Per germline, CDR1 MNHNS and CDR2 SASEGT. With V trimmed by 7 bases and J by 2 bases, 22 bases remained unmatched. CDR3 length: 20 residues. The CDR3 DNA sequence: TGTGCCAGCAAACCCAAAGGTAGCGGGAGGGCCCACGTCGTCGCCTACGAGCAGTACTTC. Translated, it gives CASKPKGSGRAHVVAYEQYF.

The chain recombines TRBV10-3 with TRBJ1-1, with TRBD1 identical over 7 bases. Germline trimming cut 2 bases from V and 5 bases from J; bases unmatched to any gene: 8. The germline CDR1 and CDR2 sequences are ENHRY and SYGVKD. The CDR3 length is 15 residues. The CDR3: CAISERGQHPTEAFF. The CDR3 nucleotides are TGTGCCATCAGTGAGAGGGGACAGCATCCGACTGAAGCTTTCTTT.

V usage is TRBV9 and J usage is TRBJ2-7; D possibly corresponds to TRBD2 (5 bases). With 2 bases removed from V and 6 bases from J, the gap between germline ends came to 12 bases. The germline CDR1 and CDR2 sequences are SGDLS and YYNGEE. The CDR3 totals 13 residues. The CDR3 nucleotides are TGTGCCAGCAGCGTCTCCCTAGCTGGCGAGCAGTACTTC. Translating it yields CASSVSLAGEQYF.

This chain uses TRBV5-4 with TRBJ1-2, with 9 bases aligning to TRBD1. Germline assignment: CDR1 SGHNT and CDR2 YYREEE (reference sequence). The trim removed 3 bases at V and 8 bases at J, leaving 8 bases unmatched. The CDR3 covers 14 residues. The DNA of the CDR3 is TGTGCCAGCAGCTCGAGGACAGGGGCGAGGGGCTACACCTTC. Translation: CASSSRTGARGYTF. Full variable domain (remainder filled in from reference TRBV5-4 and TRBJ1-2): ETGVTQSPTHLIKTRGQQVTLRCSSQSGHNTVSWYQQALGQGPQFIFQYYREEENGRGNFPPRFSGLQFPNYSSELNVNALELDDSALYLCASSSRTGARGYTFGSGTRLTVV.

The V gene is TRBV30, the J gene TRBJ2-1; TRBD2 aligns across 10 bases. Germline V CDR1 and CDR2: GTSNPN, SVGIG (reference sequence). Unmatched junction bases numbered 15, after V lost 3 bases and J lost 10 bases. This CDR3 region has 16 residues. The CDR3 protein is CAWRSPSGSRSWEQFF. DNA of the CDR3: TGTGCCTGGAGATCCCCTAGCGGGAGCCGTTCATGGGAGCAGTTCTTC. Complete variable domain (other parts from reference TRBV30 and TRBJ2-1): SQTIHQWPATLVQPVGSPLSLECTVEGTSNPNLYWYRQAAGRGLQLLFYSVGIGQISSEVPQNLSASRPQDRQFILSSKKLLLSDSGFYLCAWRSPSGSRSWEQFFGPGTRLTVL.

V gene TRBV29-1 combines with J gene TRBJ1-1, with a tentative D call TRBD1 (6 bases). Germline V gives CDR1 SQVTM, CDR2 ANQGSEA. Trimming cost V 8 bases and J 4 bases, with 14 bases left between them. The CDR3 has 12 residues. CDR3: CSIQRGGTEAFF. DNA for the CDR3: TGCAGCATCCAGAGGGGGGGCACTGAAGCTTTCTTT.

This rearrangement joins TRBV11-2 to TRBJ2-7, with D unclear. The germline V and J ends were trimmed by 4 bases and 1 base, with 8 bases remaining between them. Germline V gene data show CDR1 as SGHAT and CDR2 as FQNNGV. The CDR3 is made up of 13 amino acids. This chain's CDR3 is CASSSQRSYEQYF. CDR3 coding DNA: TGTGCCAGCAGCTCCCAGCGATCCTACGAGCAGTACTTC.

This sequence joins TRBV20-1 and TRBJ1-2, with D maybe TRBD1 (6 bases). CDR1 and CDR2 (germline): DFQATT, SNEGSKA (reference sequence). The CDR3 extends over 16 amino acids. V was clipped by 0 bases and J by 4 bases, with 18 bases between them. The CDR3 DNA reads as TGCAGTGCTAGAGATGATTTCGGGGGCGGGGGCTATGGCTACACCTTC. Protein: CSARDDFGGGGYGYTF.